This T cell receptor (beta chain) was captured in a study of shared clonotypes between healthy human individuals. The CDR3 is 14 residues long. Germline loops: CDR1 SGHNT, CDR2 YENEEA. V was trimmed by 1 base and J by 6 bases, leaving 9 bases between them. Assay: immunoSEQ multiplex PCR; the TCRdb copy retains only in-frame clones and omits some. The data show about 710,000 clones, 55% to 75% seen once. The chain has TRBV11-3 and TRBJ2-2, with D hard to call. The material sequenced was memory CD4+ T cells sorted from blood. Described subset: CD45RA-negative fraction. This receptor was identified in a woman in her 30s in good health. CDR3: CASSLASGAGELFF. Here the CDR3 DNA reads TGTGCCAGCAGCTTAGCATCGGGCGCCGGGGAGCTGTTTTTT.